A single sample is the source of the 15 T cell receptor beta chains below, sequenced in a study of OX40 agonist ivuxolimab in advanced cancers. Measured with immunoSEQ multiplex PCR; TCRdb has only the in-frame clones, and not every one. This table has 71,000 or so clones, approximately 90% appearing once. The sequenced sample was CD4+ or CD8+ T cells sorted from blood, obtained in a trial of the OX40 agonist ivuxolimab. The receptors shown here come from an adult with an advanced solid tumor such as melanoma, head and neck, liver or kidney cancer.

J is TRBJ2-1 and V is TRBV7-3, with TRBD2 matching 7 bases. V dropped 3 bases and J dropped 5; count of bases not matched to a gene: 13. From germline, CDR1 is SGHTA and CDR2 FQGTGA. The CDR3 runs 17 residues. For the CDR3, the DNA is TGTGCCAGCAGCTTTCACTCCGTAGCGGGTAGGGACAATGAGCAGTTCTTC. This translates into CASSFHSVAGRDNEQFF.

The chain joins TRBV19 to TRBJ1-3; D is uncertain. This CDR3 region has 16 residues. Trimming shortened V by 5 bases and J by 0 bases, and 14 bases separated the two germline ends. Germline CDR1 is LNHDA and CDR2 is SQIVND (reference sequence). The CDR3 DNA follows: TGTGCCAGTAGTGGATTTAGATCTCACTCTGGAAACACCATATATTTT. It yields the protein CASSGFRSHSGNTIYF. Drawing the rest from reference TRBV19 and TRBJ1-3, the complete variable domain is DGGITQSPKYLFRKEGQNVTLSCEQNLNHDAMYWYRQDPGQGLRLIYYSQIVNDFQKGDIAEGYSVSREKKESFPLTVTSAQKNPTAFYLCASSGFRSHSGNTIYFGEGSWLTVV.

This chain joins TRBV5-1 and TRBJ1-4, with 7 bases matching TRBD1. Germline V gene sequence: CDR1 SGHRS, CDR2 YFSETQ. With V trimmed by 3 bases and J by 8 bases, 7 bases remained unmatched. The CDR3 is made up of 14 amino acids. CDR3 in amino acids: CASSYETTGEKLFF. In DNA form, the CDR3 reads TGCGCCAGCAGCTACGAGACGACAGGGGAAAAACTGTTTTTT. Looking up the rest from reference TRBV5-1 and TRBJ1-4 gives the full variable domain: KAGVTQTPRYLIKTRGQQVTLSCSPISGHRSVSWYQQTPGQGLQFLFEYFSETQRNKGNFPGRFSGRQFSNSRSEMNVSTLELGDSALYLCASSYETTGEKLFFGSGTQLSVL.

This rearrangement joins TRBV18 to TRBJ2-2; TRBD1 aligns across 7 bases. With V trimmed by 8 bases and J by 4 bases, 7 bases remained unmatched. CDR3 length: 14 residues. Germline CDR1 and CDR2: KGHSH and LQKENI. As DNA, the CDR3 is TGTGCCAGCCTGGCACAGGGGATCACCGGGGAGCTGTTTTTT. It encodes CASLAQGITGELFF.

The V and J genes are TRBV27 and TRBJ2-7, with 7 bases aligning to TRBD2. This CDR3 has 14 amino acids. V was clipped by 3 bases and J by 3 bases; unmatched bases: 5. Germline V gene sequence: CDR1 MNHEY, CDR2 SMNVEV (reference sequence). This CDR3 is CASSFRGTNYEQYF. DNA of the CDR3: TGTGCCAGCAGTTTTCGCGGGACTAACTACGAGCAGTACTTC.

This sequence joins TRBV5-1 and TRBJ2-7, with 8 nucleotides matching TRBD1. The CDR3 is made up of 16 amino acids. Germline CDR1 reads SGHRS; CDR2 reads YFSETQ. V lost 0 bases, J lost 2 bases, and 7 bases stayed unmatched. CDR3 nucleotide sequence: TGCGCCAGCAGCTTGGCTGGGGGACAGGTTACCTACGAGCAGTACTTC. It yields the protein CASSLAGGQVTYEQYF.

This chain joins TRBV7-2 and TRBJ2-5, with TRBD2 matching over 10 bases. V lost 5 bases, J lost 5 bases, and 8 bases stayed unmatched. The CDR3 is 15 amino acids. The germline V gene has CDR1 SGHTA and CDR2 FQGNSA. The CDR3 reads CASSLIAGGWETQYF. In DNA, the CDR3 is TGTGCCAGCAGCCTCATAGCGGGAGGTTGGGAGACCCAGTACTTC.

The gene calls are TRBV29-1 and TRBJ2-7, with a possible D match to TRBD2 (6 bases). Trimming took 6 bases from V and 6 from J, leaving 18 bases between them. In germline, CDR1 is SQVTM, CDR2 ANQGSEA. This CDR3 comprises 13 residues. CDR3 in amino acids: CSVEPAEGSEQYF. The CDR3 DNA follows: TGCAGCGTGGAACCGGCGGAGGGGTCCGAGCAGTACTTC.

This clone was recorded once. The chain recombines TRBV28 with TRBJ2-7; TRBD2 might be the D (6 bases). This CDR3 has 14 amino acids. Germline CDR1 and CDR2: MDHEN and SYDVKM. Trimming removed 5 bases from V and 1 base from J, with 12 bases in between. Here the CDR3 reads CASSVGSRSYEQYF. The CDR3 coding sequence is TGTGCCAGCAGTGTCGGGAGTCGTTCCTACGAGCAGTACTTC.

On this clone itself: The conserved closing phenylalanine or tryptophan is absent in this CDR3, likely reflecting a read error. No DNA is shown, since the ends of the CDR3 on it are uncertain; the CDR3 is the one TCRdb lists. V is TRBV2 and J is TRBJ1-1; TRBD1 is the table's D call, not checked against the DNA. Germline V lookup: CDR1 SNHLY, CDR2 FYNNEI. The CDR3 adds up to 12 amino acids, both ends counted. The CDR3 sequence is CASSPPTGALEA.

The chain couples TRBV5-1 to TRBJ2-1, with D possibly TRBD2 on 5 matching bases. The germline V gene has CDR1 SGHRS and CDR2 YFSETQ. The CDR3 has 13 residues. V was shortened by 7 bases and J by 8 bases, with 16 bases between the two germline ends. The CDR3 bases are TGCGCCAGCCGCGACCAGATAGCGTATGAGCAGTTCTTC. This codes for CASRDQIAYEQFF.

The sample holds a few counts of this clone. The V and J genes are TRBV5-5 and TRBJ1-2; maybe TRBD1 (6 bases). V lost 4 bases and J 6 bases, leaving 16 bases between the germline ends. The germline gives CDR1 SGHKS, CDR2 YYEKEE (reference sequence). The CDR3 totals 14 residues. For the CDR3, the DNA is TGTGCCAGCAGCCGAGGGGGGGCCGAGGATGGCTACACCTTC. It specifies CASSRGGAEDGYTF.

The chain joins TRBV28 to TRBJ1-2, with D unclear. The CDR3 extends over 14 amino acids. Germline CDR1 reads MDHEN; CDR2 reads SYDVKM. The V end lost 3 bases, the J end lost 5 bases, and 13 bases lay between the germline ends. The CDR3 bases are TGTGCCAGCAGTTTCTCCGGGCCCCAGTATGGCTACACCTTC. Its protein is CASSFSGPQYGYTF.

Concerning this clone itself: Within the sample, other DNA sequences also encode this same CDR3. The CDR3 here is CASSTGRGTGELFF. The CDR3, as DNA: TGTGCCAGCAGCACGGGCAGGGGCACCGGGGAGCTGTTTTTT. The genes are TRBV7-3 and TRBJ2-2; D is possibly TRBD1 (6 bases). In germline, CDR1 is SGHTA, CDR2 FQGTGA. This CDR3 is built from 14 residues. Trimming removed 5 bases at V and 4 bases at J, with 11 bases between.

The chain uses TRBV10-3 and TRBJ2-5, with TRBD1 matching 9 bases. Matching the DNA end better, TRBJ2-7 makes the J call doubtful. The CDR3 has 16 amino acids. CDR1 is ENHRY and CDR2 is SYGVKD in the germline V gene. CDR3 sequence reads: CAISEGDRDLSYEQYF. CDR3 nucleotide sequence: TGTGCCATCAGTGAAGGGGACAGGGACCTATCCTACGAGCAGTACTTC.